These 8 T cell receptor beta chains share one sample of origin, sequenced in a study of cytomegalovirus exposure and HLA in healthy donors. PCR employed 60 Vbeta and 13 Jbeta primers. Assay used: immunoSEQ multiplex PCR; TCRdb lists only in-frame clones, some missing. The data contain 60,000 to 70,000 clones, roughly 70% of them singletons. Input material: PBMCs. The receptors were gathered from a woman in her 30s in good health and CMV-seronegative.

This clone turned up a few times. This sequence joins TRBV25-1 and TRBJ1-2; 8 bases fit TRBD1. Germline CDR1 and CDR2: MGHDK and SYGVNS. The CDR3 is 14 amino acids. The ends lost 5 bases at V and 4 bases at J; junction bases unmatched: 6. CDR3 in amino acids: CASSQGARGYGYTF. CDR3 DNA: TGTGCCAGCAGTCAGGGGGCCCGAGGCTATGGCTACACCTTC.

The CDR3, as DNA: TGCGCCAGCAGCCTCCTAACCCAAACGGGGGGATCCTCCTACGAGCAGTACTTC. It codes for CASSLLTQTGGSSYEQYF. The rearrangement uses TRBV4-3 and TRBJ2-7; TRBD2 matches 7 bases. This CDR3 spans 18 amino acids. V shed 4 bases, J shed 0 bases, and the junction held 15 bases outside the gene matches. Germline CDR1 reads LGHNA; CDR2 reads YSLEER.

The gene calls are TRBV18 and TRBJ2-7, with 8 bases lining up with TRBD1. Germline CDR1 reads KGHSH; CDR2 reads LQKENI. The V segment lost 3 bases and the J segment 3 bases; nucleotides outside the gene matches: 4. The CDR3 totals 14 residues. CDR3 coding DNA: TGTGCCAGCTCACCGGGGACAGGCGTCTACGAGCAGTACTTC. Its protein is CASSPGTGVYEQYF.

There are a few counts of this clone. This chain links TRBV9 with TRBJ2-7; 10 nucleotides align to TRBD1. In germline, CDR1 is SGDLS, CDR2 YYNGEE. After removal of 3 bases from V and 9 bases from J, the junction contained 12 bases not matched to a gene. There are 15 residues in the CDR3. Written as DNA, the CDR3 is TGTGCCAGCAGCGAGTCCCTTGACAGGGGGCAAGTGCAGTACTTC. This sequence encodes CASSESLDRGQVQYF.

The gene calls are TRBV6-6 and TRBJ1-6; D call uncertain. The V end was cut by 6 bases, the J end by 5 bases, with 14 bases between. The germline V gene encodes CDR1 MNHNY and CDR2 SVGAGI (reference sequence). The CDR3 consists of 15 residues. CDR3 residues: CASSRLRSNNSPLHF. CDR3 DNA: TGTGCCAGCAGCCGACTCAGATCGAATAATTCACCCCTCCACTTT.

The rearrangement uses TRBV4-1 and TRBJ2-7, with 9 bases fitting TRBD1. Looked up from germline, CDR1 is MGHRA and CDR2 is YSYEKL. V lost 6 bases, J lost 2 bases, and 8 bases stayed unmatched. The CDR3 spans 15 residues. In DNA, the CDR3 is TGCGCCAGCAGACGGACAGGGGATAGGGCCTACGAGCAGTACTTC. Translation: CASRRTGDRAYEQYF.

This clone was seen more than once but under ten times. This chain links TRBV19 with TRBJ2-5; 9 bases map to TRBD2. V dropped 4 bases and J dropped 2; count of bases not matched to a gene: 2. Germline CDR1 and CDR2: LNHDA and SQIVND (reference sequence). The CDR3 has 14 residues. CDR3 coding DNA: TGTGCCAGTAGTAAGGCGGGGGGGCAAGAGACCCAGTACTTC. Its translation is CASSKAGGQETQYF.

This clone was detected only once. The V call is TRBV28, the J call TRBJ1-5, with 9 bases matching TRBD1. Germline CDR1 reads MDHEN; CDR2 reads SYDVKM. The CDR3 totals 16 residues. V lost 4 bases and J lost 2; bases outside the gene matches: 6. This chain's CDR3 is CASSSGQGGGNQPQHF. CDR3 nucleotide sequence: TGTGCCAGCAGTTCGGGACAGGGAGGAGGCAATCAGCCCCAGCATTTT.